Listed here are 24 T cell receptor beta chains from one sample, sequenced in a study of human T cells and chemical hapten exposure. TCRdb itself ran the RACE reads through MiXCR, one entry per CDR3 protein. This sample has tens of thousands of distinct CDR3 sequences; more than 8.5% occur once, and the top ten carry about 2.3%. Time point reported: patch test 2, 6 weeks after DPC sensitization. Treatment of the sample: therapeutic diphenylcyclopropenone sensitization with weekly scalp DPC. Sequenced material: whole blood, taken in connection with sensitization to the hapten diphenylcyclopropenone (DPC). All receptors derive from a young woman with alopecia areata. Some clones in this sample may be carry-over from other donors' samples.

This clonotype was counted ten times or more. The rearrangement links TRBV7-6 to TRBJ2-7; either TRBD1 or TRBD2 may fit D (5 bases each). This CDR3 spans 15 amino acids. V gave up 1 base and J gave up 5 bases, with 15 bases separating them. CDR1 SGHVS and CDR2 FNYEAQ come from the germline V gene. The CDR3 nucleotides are TGTGCCAGCAGCTTAGTACAGGAGAGGGTGCACGAGCAGTACTTC. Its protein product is CASSLVQERVHEQYF.

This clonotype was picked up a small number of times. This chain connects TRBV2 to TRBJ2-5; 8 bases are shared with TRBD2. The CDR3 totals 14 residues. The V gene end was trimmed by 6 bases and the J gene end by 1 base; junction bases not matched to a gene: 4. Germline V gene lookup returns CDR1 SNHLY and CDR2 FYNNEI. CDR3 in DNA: TGTGCCAGCAGACTCGGACTAGCCCAAGAGACCCAGTACTTC. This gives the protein CASRLGLAQETQYF.

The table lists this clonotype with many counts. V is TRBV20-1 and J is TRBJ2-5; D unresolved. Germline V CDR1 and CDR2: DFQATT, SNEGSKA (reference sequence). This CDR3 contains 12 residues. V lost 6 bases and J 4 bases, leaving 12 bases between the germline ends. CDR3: CSAGPGRETQYF. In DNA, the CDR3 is TGCAGTGCAGGCCCAGGTCGAGAGACCCAGTACTTC.

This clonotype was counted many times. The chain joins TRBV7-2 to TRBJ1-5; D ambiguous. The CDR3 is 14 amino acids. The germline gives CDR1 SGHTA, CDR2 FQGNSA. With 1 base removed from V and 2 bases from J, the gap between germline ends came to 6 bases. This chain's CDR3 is CASSLDDGNQPQHF. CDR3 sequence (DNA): TGTGCCAGCAGCTTAGATGACGGCAATCAGCCCCAGCATTTT.

The CDR3 here is CASSLMGQATNEQFF. CDR3 DNA: TGTGCCAGCAGTTTAATGGGACAGGCCACTAATGAGCAGTTCTTC. This chain connects TRBV12-3 or TRBV12-4 to TRBJ2-1; TRBD1 matches at 8 bases. The V gene end was trimmed by 2 bases and the J gene end by 7 bases; junction bases not matched to a gene: 7. This CDR3 has 15 amino acids.

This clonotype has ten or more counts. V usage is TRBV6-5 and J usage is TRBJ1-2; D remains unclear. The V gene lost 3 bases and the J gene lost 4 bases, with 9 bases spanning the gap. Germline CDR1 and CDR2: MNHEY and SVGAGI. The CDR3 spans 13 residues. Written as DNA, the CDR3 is TGTGCCAGCAGTTATGGCGGTGGCTATGGCTACACCTTC. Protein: CASSYGGGYGYTF.

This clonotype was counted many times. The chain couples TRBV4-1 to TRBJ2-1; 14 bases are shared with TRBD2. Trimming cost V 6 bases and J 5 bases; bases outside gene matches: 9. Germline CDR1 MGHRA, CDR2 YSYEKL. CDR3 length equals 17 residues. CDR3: CASSPWTSGGYHNEQFF. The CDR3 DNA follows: TGCGCCAGCAGTCCGTGGACTAGCGGGGGGTACCACAATGAGCAGTTCTTC.

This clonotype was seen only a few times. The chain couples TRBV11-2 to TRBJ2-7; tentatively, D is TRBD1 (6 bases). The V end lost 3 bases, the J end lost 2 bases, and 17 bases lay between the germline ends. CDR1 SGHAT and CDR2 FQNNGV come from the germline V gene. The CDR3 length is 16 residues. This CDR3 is CASSLAGQWGTYEQYF. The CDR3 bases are TGTGCCAGCAGCTTGGCTGGACAGTGGGGTACCTACGAGCAGTACTTC.

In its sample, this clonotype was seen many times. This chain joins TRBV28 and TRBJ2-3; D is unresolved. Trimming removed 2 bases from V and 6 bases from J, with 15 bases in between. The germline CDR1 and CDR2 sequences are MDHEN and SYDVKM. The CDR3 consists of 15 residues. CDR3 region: CASSLPRSSSDTQYF. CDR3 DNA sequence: TGTGCCAGCAGTTTACCACGAAGTTCTTCGGATACGCAGTATTTT. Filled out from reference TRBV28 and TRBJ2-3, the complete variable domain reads DVKVTQSSRYLVKRTGEKVFLECVQDMDHENMFWYRQDPGLGLRLIYFSYDVKMKEKGDIPEGYSVSREKKERFSLILESASTNQTSMYLCASSLPRSSSDTQYFGPGTRLTVL.

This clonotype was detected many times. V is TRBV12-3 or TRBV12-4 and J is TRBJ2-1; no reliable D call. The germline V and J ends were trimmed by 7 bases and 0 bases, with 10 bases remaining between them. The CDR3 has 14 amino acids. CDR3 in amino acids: CASTPGVSYNEQFF. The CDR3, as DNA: TGTGCCAGCACCCCCGGAGTCTCCTACAATGAGCAGTTCTTC.

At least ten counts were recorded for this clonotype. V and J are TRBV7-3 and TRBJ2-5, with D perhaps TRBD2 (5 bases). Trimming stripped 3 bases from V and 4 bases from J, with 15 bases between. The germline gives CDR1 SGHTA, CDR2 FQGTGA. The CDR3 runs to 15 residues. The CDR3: CASSLNSDPLETQYF. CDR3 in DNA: TGTGCCAGCAGCTTGAATAGCGACCCTCTAGAGACCCAGTACTTC.

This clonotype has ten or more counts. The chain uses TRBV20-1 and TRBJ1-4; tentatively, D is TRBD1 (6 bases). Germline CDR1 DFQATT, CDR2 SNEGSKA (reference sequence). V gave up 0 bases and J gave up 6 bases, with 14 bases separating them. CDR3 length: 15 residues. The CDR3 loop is CSARDLGGIDEKLFF. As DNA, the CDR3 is TGCAGTGCTAGAGATCTGGGGGGCATTGATGAAAAACTGTTTTTT.

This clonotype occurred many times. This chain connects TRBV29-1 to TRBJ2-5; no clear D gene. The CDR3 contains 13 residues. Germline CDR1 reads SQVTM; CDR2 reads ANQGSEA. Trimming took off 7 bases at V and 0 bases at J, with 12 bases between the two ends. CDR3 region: CSALGRDQETQYF. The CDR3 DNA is TGCAGCGCTCTAGGACGGGACCAAGAGACCCAGTACTTC.

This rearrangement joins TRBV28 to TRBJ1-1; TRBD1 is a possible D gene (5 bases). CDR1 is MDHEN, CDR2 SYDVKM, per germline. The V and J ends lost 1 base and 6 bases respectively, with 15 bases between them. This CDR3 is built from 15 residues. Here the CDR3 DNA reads TGTGCCAGCAGTTTATCGGGGGTGGCAGTAGCTGAAGCTTTCTTT. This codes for CASSLSGVAVAEAFF.

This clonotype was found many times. The DNA for the CDR3 is TGCAGCGTTGCCAGGCTTTTGAACACTGAAGCTTTCTTT. Amino acids: CSVARLLNTEAFF. The rearrangement joins TRBV29-1 to TRBJ1-1; D ambiguous. Germline V gene data show CDR1 as SQVTM and CDR2 as ANQGSEA. The CDR3 has 13 amino acids. V was cut by 4 bases and J by 0 bases, with 9 bases left in between.

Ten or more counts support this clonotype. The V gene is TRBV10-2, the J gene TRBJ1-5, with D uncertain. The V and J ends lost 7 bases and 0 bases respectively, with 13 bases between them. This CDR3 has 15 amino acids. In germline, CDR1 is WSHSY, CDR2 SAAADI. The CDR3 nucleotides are TGCGCCAGCAAGACGGGCGTAAATAGCAATCAGCCCCAGCATTTT. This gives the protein CASKTGVNSNQPQHF.

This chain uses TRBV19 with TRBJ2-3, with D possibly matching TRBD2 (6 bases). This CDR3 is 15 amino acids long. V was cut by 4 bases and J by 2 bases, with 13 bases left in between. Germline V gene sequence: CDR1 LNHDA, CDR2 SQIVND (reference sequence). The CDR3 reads CASSTGTSHTDTQYF. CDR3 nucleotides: TGTGCCAGTAGTACAGGGACTTCTCACACAGATACGCAGTATTTT.

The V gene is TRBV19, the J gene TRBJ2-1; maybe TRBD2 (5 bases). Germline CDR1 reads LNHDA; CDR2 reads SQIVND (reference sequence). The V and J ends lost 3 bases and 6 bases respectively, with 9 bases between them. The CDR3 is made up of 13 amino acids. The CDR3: CASSIGVVNEQFF. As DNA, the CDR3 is TGTGCCAGTAGTATCGGGGTAGTCAATGAGCAGTTCTTC.

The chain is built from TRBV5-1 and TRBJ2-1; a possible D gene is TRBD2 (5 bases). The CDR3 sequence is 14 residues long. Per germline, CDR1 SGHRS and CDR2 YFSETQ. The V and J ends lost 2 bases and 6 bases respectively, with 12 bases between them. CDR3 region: CASSFEGVANEQFF. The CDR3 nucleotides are TGCGCCAGCAGCTTTGAGGGTGTGGCCAATGAGCAGTTCTTC.

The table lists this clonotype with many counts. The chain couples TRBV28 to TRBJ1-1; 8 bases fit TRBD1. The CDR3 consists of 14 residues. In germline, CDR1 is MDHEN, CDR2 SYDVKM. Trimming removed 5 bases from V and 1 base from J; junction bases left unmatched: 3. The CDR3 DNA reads TGTGCCAGCAGTCGACAGGGGCCGAACACTGAAGCTTTCTTT. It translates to CASSRQGPNTEAFF.

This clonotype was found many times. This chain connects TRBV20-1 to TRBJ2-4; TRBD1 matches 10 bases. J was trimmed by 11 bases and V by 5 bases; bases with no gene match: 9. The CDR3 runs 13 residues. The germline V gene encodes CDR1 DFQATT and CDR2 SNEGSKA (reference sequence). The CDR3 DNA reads TGCAGTGCTTGGGACAGGGGAGGACAGGTTCAGTACTTC. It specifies CSAWDRGGQVQYF.

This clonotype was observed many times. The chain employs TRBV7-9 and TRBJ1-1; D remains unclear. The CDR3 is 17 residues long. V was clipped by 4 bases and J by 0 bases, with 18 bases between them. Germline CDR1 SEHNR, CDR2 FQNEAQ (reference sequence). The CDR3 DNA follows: TGTGCCAGCAGCTCCGGGAGGGCAGACCCTATGAACACTGAAGCTTTCTTT. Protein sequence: CASSSGRADPMNTEAFF.

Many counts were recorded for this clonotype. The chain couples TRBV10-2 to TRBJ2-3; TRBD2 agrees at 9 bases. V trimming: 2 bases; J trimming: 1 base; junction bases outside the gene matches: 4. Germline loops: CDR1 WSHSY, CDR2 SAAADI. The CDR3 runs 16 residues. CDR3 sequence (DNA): TGCGCCAGCAGTGAGCAACAGCGGGGGGGCACAGATACGCAGTATTTT. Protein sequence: CASSEQQRGGTDTQYF.

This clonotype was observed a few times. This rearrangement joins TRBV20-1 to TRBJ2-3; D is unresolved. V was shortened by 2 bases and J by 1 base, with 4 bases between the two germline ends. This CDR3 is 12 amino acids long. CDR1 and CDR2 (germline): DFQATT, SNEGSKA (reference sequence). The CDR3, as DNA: TGCAGTGCTAGACAGGGCACAGATACGCAGTATTTT. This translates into CSARQGTDTQYF.